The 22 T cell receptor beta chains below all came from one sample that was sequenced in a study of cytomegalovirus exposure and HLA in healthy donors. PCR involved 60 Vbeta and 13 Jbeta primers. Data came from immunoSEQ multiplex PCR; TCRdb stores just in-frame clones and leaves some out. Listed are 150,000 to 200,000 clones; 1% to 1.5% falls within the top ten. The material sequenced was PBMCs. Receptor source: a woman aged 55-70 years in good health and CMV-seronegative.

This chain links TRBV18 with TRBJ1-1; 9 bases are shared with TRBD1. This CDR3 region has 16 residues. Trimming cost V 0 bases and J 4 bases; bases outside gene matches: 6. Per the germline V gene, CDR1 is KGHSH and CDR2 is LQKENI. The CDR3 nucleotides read TGTGCCAGCTCACCACCGATAGGGACAGGGAGCACTGAAGCTTTCTTT. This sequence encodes CASSPPIGTGSTEAFF.

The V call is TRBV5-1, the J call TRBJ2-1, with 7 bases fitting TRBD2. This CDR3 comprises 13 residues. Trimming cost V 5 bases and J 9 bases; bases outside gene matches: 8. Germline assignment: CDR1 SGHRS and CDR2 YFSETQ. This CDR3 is CASRRQGGREQFF. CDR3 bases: TGCGCCAGCAGAAGGCAGGGAGGGCGTGAGCAGTTCTTC.

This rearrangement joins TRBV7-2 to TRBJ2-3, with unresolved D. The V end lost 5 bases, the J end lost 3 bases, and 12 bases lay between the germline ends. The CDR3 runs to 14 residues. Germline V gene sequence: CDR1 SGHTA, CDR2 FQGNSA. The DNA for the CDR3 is TGTGCCAGCAGCGCAAGTCCCAGAACAGATACGCAGTATTTT. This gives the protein CASSASPRTDTQYF.

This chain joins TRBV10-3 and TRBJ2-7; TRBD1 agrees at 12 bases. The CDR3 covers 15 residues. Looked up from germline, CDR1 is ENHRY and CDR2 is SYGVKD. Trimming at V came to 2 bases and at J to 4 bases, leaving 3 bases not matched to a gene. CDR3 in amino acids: CAISEGTGGSYEQYF. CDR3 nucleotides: TGTGCCATCAGTGAGGGGACAGGGGGCAGTTACGAGCAGTACTTC.

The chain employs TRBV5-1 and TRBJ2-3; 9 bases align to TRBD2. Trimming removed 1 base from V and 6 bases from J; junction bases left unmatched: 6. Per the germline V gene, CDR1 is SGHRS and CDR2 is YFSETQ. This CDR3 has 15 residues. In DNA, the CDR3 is TGCGCCAGCAGCTTGTCTAGCGGGATCGTCGATACGCAGTATTTT. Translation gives CASSLSSGIVDTQYF. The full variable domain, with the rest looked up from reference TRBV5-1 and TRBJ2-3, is KAGVTQTPRYLIKTRGQQVTLSCSPISGHRSVSWYQQTPGQGLQFLFEYFSETQRNKGNFPGRFSGRQFSNSRSEMNVSTLELGDSALYLCASSLSSGIVDTQYFGPGTRLTVL.

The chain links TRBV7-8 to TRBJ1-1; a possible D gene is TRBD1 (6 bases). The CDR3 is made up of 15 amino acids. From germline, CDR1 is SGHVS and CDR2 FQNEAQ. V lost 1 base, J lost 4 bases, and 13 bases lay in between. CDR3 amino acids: CASSLVGGGGTEAFF. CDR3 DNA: TGTGCCAGCAGCTTAGTCGGGGGAGGGGGCACTGAAGCTTTCTTT.

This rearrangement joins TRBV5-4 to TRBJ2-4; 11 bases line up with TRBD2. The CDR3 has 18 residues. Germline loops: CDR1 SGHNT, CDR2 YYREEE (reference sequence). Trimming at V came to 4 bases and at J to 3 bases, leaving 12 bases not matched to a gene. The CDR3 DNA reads TGTGCCAGCAGCGACCGGGGCCTAGCGGGGGGTCTCAAAAACATTCAGTACTTC. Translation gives CASSDRGLAGGLKNIQYF.

This CDR3 is CASSQAGTGIDYGYTF. Written as DNA, the CDR3 is TGTGCCAGCAGCCAAGCCGGGACAGGGATCGACTATGGCTACACCTTC. The chain employs TRBV4-2 and TRBJ1-2, with 9 nucleotides matching TRBD1. Per the germline V gene, CDR1 is LGHNA and CDR2 is YNFKEQ. V was pared by 1 base and J by 3 bases, with 6 bases of the junction left unmatched. The CDR3 runs to 16 residues.

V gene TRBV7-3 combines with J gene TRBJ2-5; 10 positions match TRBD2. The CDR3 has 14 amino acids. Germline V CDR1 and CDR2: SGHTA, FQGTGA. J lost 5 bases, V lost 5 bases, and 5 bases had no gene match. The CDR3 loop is CASSPSGGAETQYF. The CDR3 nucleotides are TGTGCCAGCAGCCCTAGCGGGGGTGCGGAGACCCAGTACTTC.

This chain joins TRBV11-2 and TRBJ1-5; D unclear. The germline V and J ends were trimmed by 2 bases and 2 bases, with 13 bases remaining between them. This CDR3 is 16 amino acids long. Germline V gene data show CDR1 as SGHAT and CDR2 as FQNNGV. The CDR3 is CASSLTLLGGNQPQHF. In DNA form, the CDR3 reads TGTGCCAGCAGCTTAACTCTCCTCGGAGGCAATCAGCCCCAGCATTTT.

The CDR3 DNA reads TGTGCCAGCAGCCGCCAGGGTAAAGAGACCCAGTACTTC. Translated, it gives CASSRQGKETQYF. V gene TRBV7-9 combines with J gene TRBJ2-5; the D gene is possibly TRBD1 (5 bases). Germline V gene data show CDR1 as SEHNR and CDR2 as FQNEAQ (reference sequence). Trimming removed 5 bases at V and 3 bases at J, with 10 bases between. CDR3 size: 13 residues.

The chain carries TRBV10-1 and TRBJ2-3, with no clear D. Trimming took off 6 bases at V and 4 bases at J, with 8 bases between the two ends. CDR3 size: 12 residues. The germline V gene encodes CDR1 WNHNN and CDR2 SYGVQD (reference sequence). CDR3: CASSLGADTQYF. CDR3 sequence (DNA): TGCGCCAGCAGCCTAGGAGCAGATACGCAGTATTTT.

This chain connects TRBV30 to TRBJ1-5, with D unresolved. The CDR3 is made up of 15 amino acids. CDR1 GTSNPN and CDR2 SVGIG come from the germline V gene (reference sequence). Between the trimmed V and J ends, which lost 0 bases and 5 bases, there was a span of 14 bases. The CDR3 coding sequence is TGTGCCTGGAGTGTACGGGGTCTAAGGGATCAGCCCCAGCATTTT. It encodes CAWSVRGLRDQPQHF.

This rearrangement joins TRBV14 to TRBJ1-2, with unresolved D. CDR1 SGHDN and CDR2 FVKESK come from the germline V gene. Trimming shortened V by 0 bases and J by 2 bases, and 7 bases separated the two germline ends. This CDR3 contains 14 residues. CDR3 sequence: CASSQDEWNYGYTF. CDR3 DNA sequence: TGTGCCAGCAGCCAAGATGAGTGGAACTATGGCTACACCTTC.

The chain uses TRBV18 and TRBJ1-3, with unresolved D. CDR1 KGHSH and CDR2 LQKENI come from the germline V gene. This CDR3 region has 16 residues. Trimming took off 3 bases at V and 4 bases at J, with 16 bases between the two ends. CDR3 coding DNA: TGTGCCAGCTCACCGCCCGGACGGCGGGAAGGAAACACCATATATTTT. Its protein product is CASSPPGRREGNTIYF.

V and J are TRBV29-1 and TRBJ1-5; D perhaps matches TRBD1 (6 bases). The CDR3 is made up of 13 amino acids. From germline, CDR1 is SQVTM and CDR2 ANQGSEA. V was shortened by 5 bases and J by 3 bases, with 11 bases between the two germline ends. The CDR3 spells CSVLTGTNQPQHF. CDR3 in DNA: TGCAGCGTTCTGACAGGTACCAATCAGCCCCAGCATTTT.

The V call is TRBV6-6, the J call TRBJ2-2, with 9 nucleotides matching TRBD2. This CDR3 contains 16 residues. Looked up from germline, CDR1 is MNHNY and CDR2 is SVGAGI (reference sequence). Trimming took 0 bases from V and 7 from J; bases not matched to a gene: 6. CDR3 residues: CASSYSTSGHGGELFF. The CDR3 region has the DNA TGTGCCAGCAGTTACTCGACTAGCGGTCACGGCGGGGAGCTGTTTTTT.

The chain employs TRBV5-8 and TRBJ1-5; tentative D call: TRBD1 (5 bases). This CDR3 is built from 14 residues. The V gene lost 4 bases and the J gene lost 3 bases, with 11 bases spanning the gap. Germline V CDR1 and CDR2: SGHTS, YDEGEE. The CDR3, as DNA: TGTGCCAGCAGCCTTACGGGGGTCAATCAGCCCCAGCATTTT. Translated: CASSLTGVNQPQHF.

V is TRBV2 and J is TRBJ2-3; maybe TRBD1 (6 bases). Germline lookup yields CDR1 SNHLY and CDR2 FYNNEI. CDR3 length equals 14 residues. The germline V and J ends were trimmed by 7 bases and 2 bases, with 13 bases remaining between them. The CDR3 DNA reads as TGTGCCAGCAAGGGGGAAATAAACACAGATACGCAGTATTTT. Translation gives CASKGEINTDTQYF.

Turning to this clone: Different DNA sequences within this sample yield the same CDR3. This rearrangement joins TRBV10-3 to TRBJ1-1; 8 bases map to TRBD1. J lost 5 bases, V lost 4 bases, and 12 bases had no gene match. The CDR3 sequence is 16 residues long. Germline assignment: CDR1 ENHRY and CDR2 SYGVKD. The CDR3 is CAISGGTGGMVTEAFF. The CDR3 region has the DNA TGTGCCATCAGTGGGGGGACAGGAGGGATGGTGACTGAAGCTTTCTTT.

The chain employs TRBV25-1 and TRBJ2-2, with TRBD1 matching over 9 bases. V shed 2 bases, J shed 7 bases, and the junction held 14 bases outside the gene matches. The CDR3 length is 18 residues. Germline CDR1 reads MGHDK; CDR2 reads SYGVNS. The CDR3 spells CASSELTPTDRGVGELFF. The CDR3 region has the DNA TGTGCCAGCAGTGAACTCACCCCCACCGACAGGGGGGTCGGGGAGCTGTTTTTT.

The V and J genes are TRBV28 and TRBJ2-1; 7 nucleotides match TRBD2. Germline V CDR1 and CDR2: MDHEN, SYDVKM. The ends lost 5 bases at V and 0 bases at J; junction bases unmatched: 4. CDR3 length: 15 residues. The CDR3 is CASSGAGSSYNEQFF. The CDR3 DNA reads TGTGCCAGCAGTGGAGCGGGGAGCTCCTACAATGAGCAGTTCTTC.